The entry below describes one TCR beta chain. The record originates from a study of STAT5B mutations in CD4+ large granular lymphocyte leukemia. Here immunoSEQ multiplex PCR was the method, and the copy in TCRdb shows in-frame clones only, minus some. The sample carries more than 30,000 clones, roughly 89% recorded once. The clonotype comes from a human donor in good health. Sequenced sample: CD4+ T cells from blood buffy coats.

The CDR3 region is CASSLGTGTGGHF. CDR3 coding DNA: TGTGCCAGCAGTTTGGGAACCGGGACAGGAGGGCATTTT. This rearrangement joins TRBV28 to TRBJ1-5, with 8 bases lining up with TRBD1. Germline V gene sequence: CDR1 MDHEN, CDR2 SYDVKM. J lost 15 bases, V lost 3 bases, and 10 bases had no gene match. This CDR3 region has 13 residues.